This T cell receptor (beta chain) was obtained from a study of blood T cell repertoires in COVID-19. Study context: Acute and convalescent COVID-19 samples came from the United States, Italy and Spain. The cDNA or gDNA used as material had been derived from T cells, B-cell-depleted T cells, or PBMCs.

Authors' processing steps: Amplification of reference gene primers was used by the study to estimate nucleated cell counts. Generated by immunoSEQ multiplex PCR, the TCRdb table keeps only in-frame clones and is missing some. That table gives V, J and clone size, and the DNA gave D and trimming. This sample has about 40,000 clones, with around nine tenths found just once. CDR1 is SGHNT and CDR2 is YYREEE in the germline V gene (reference sequence). The germline V and J ends were trimmed by 4 bases and 0 bases, with 5 bases remaining between them. The CDR3 runs to 12 residues. Sequencing was done on a sample of peripheral blood. The sequence was obtained from a human donor in a cohort sampled during active COVID-19. This chain links TRBV5-4 with TRBJ2-7; no firm D call. The chain's CDR3 is CASSLYSYEQYF. CDR3 in DNA: TGTGCCAGCAGCCTCTACTCCTACGAGCAGTACTTC.